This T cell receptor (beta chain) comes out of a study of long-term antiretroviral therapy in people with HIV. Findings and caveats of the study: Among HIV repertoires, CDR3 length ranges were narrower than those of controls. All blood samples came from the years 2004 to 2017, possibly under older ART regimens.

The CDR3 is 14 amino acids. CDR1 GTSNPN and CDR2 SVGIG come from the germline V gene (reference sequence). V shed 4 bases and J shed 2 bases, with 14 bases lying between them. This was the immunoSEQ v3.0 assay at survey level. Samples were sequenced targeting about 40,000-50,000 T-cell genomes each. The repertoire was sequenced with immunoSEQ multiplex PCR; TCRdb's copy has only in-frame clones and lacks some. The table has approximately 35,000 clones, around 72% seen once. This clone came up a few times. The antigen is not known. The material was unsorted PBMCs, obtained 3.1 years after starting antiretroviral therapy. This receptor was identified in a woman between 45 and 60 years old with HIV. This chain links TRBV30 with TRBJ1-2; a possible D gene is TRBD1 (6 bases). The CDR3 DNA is TGTGCCTGGACTCCCCGGACAGTGAACTATGGCTACACCTTC. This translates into CAWTPRTVNYGYTF. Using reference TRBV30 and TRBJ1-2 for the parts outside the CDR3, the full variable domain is SQTIHQWPATLVQPVGSPLSLECTVEGTSNPNLYWYRQAAGRGLQLLFYSVGIGQISSEVPQNLSASRPQDRQFILSSKKLLLSDSGFYLCAWTPRTVNYGYTFGSGTRLTVV.